The entry below gives a single T cell receptor (beta chain) sequence along with its context. What it binds is unknown. Sequenced by immunoSEQ multiplex PCR; TCRdb stores in-frame clones only, minus some. This sample has around 66,000 clones, with 70% to 75% found just once. Investigators separated out CD4+ T cells once 9 to 11 days of culture had passed. Two doses of BNT162b2 or mRNA-1273 vaccine were administered to participants. Neither prior SARS-CoV-2 infection nor positive nucleocapsid antibodies were present in the vaccine recipients. The V and J ends lost 3 bases and 7 bases respectively, with 13 bases between them. Germline assignment: CDR1 LNHNV and CDR2 YYDKDF (reference sequence). This CDR3 comprises 14 residues. The entry originates in a study of vaccination effects on CD4 cells after COVID-19. As for the study in general: The ViraFEST assay expanded antigen-specific CD4+ T cells with viral peptide pools before sequencing. For each well, two million PBMC were cultured with 8.5 to 10 IU/ml IL-2 and around 9 ug/ml peptides.

Regarding the study as a whole: Healthy vaccinees' vaccine-induced clones included only 1 of 255 that recognized common cold coronaviruses.

The sample here was CD4+ T cells from PBMCs cultured without peptide, taken after COVID-19 vaccination. The TCR sequence derives from a human donor who received a COVID-19 vaccine. The V and J genes are TRBV15 and TRBJ1-5; D is uncertain. CDR3 bases: TGTGCCACCAGCAGTCCGGTTAGGGCGCAGCCCCAGCATTTT. This codes for CATSSPVRAQPQHF.